These T cell receptor beta chains were read from a single sample in a study of regulatory T cells in long-lasting Graves disease. TCRdb re-called the multiplex PCR reads through MiXCR, storing one row per CDR3 protein. This table has about 450,000 distinct CDR3 sequences, about 20% appearing once. The sequencing here drew on peripheral blood mononuclear cells (PBMCs), taken when the disease was refractory, from a patient treated with antithyroid drugs. The receptors were sampled from a female donor with Graves disease. The CDR3 runs from the conserved cysteine through the conserved F or W. D genes are given only for firm matches. Expanded clones get a size class; other rows say once, few or many, or leave the size out.

V: TRBV3-1
size: .
length: 14
J: TRBJ2-2
D: TRBD2
CDR3: CASSQVGGIGELFF
DNA: TGTGCCAGCAGCCAAGTCGGGGGGATCGGGGAGCTGTTTTTT

V: TRBV20-1
size: few
length: 16
J: TRBJ2-3
D: TRBD2
CDR3: CSARGRGGRTTDTQYF
DNA: TGCAGTGCTAGAGGAAGGGGCGGGAGAACTACAGATACGCAGTATTTT

V: TRBV11-2
size: many
length: 13
J: TRBJ1-1
D: TRBD1
CDR3: CATDRARGTEAFF
DNA: TGTGCCACGGACAGGGCGCGTGGCACTGAAGCTTTCTTT

V: TRBV2
size: many
length: 15
J: TRBJ2-7
D: TRBD2
CDR3: CASSEGASGLYEQYF
DNA: TGTGCCAGCAGTGAAGGAGCTAGCGGACTATACGAGCAGTACTTC

V: TRBV7-2
size: few
length: 16
J: TRBJ2-7
D: TRBD2
CDR3: CASSFNWGLAEYEQYF
DNA: TGTGCCAGCAGCTTTAACTGGGGACTAGCGGAATACGAGCAGTACTTC

V: TRBV7-2
size: few
length: 16
J: TRBJ2-7
D: .
CDR3: CASSLAGARVAYEQYF
DNA: TGTGCCAGCAGCTTAGCTGGGGCGAGAGTCGCCTACGAGCAGTACTTC

V: TRBV7-9
size: few
length: 15
J: TRBJ1-5
D: .
CDR3: CASSEGQGSNQPQHF
DNA: TGTGCCAGCAGCGAAGGGCAGGGAAGCAATCAGCCCCAGCATTTT

V: TRBV20-1
size: many
length: 12
J: TRBJ2-7
D: .
CDR3: CSASENGYEQYF
DNA: TGCAGTGCTAGCGAGAACGGGTACGAGCAGTACTTC

V: TRBV7-2
size: many
length: 15
J: TRBJ1-1
D: TRBD1
CDR3: CASSLMGTGVVVAFF
DNA: TGTGCCAGCAGCTTGATGGGGACAGGGGTGGTGGTAGCTTTCTTT

V: TRBV2
size: many
length: 13
J: TRBJ1-2
D: .
CDR3: CASRYGSNYGYTF
DNA: TGTGCCAGCAGATATGGTTCTAACTATGGCTACACCTTC

V: TRBV6-1
size: .
length: 14
J: TRBJ1-4
D: .
CDR3: CASRPGTANEKLFF
DNA: TGTGCCAGCAGGCCAGGGACTGCTAATGAAAAACTGTTTTTT

V: TRBV7-6
size: .
length: 14
J: TRBJ2-6
D: .
CDR3: CASSARTGANVLTF
DNA: TGTGCCAGCAGCGCTAGAACTGGGGCCAACGTCCTGACTTTC

V: TRBV6-1
size: few
length: 16
J: TRBJ1-3
D: TRBD1
CDR3: CASRQDPGQGSNTIYF
DNA: TGTGCCAGCAGACAAGACCCGGGACAGGGGAGTAACACCATATATTTT

V: TRBV28
size: .
length: 12
J: TRBJ1-5
D: .
CDR3: CASTLGRQPQHF
DNA: TGTGCCAGCACCTTGGGACGGCAGCCCCAGCATTTT

V: TRBV7-2
size: few
length: 19
J: TRBJ2-6
D: .
CDR3: CASSLVGGPAWRGANVLTF
DNA: TGTGCCAGCAGCTTAGTGGGGGGACCCGCCTGGAGGGGGGCCAACGTCCTGACTTTC

V: TRBV28
size: many
length: 14
J: TRBJ1-4
D: TRBD1
CDR3: CASSTGGANEKLFF
DNA: TGTGCCAGCAGCACAGGGGGGGCTAATGAAAAACTGTTTTTT

V: TRBV6-4
size: .
length: 13
J: TRBJ1-1
D: .
CDR3: CASSDSWNTEAFF
DNA: TGTGCCAGCAGTGACTCTTGGAACACTGAAGCTTTCTTT

V: TRBV7-2
size: many
length: 14
J: TRBJ2-7
D: TRBD2
CDR3: CASSVVPSGIEQYF
DNA: TGTGCCAGCAGCGTAGTTCCTAGCGGGATTGAGCAGTACTTC

V: TRBV29-1
size: few
length: 14
J: TRBJ2-4
D: TRBD1
CDR3: CSVEAQGRGQGQYF
DNA: TGCAGCGTTGAAGCCCAAGGCCGGGGACAGGGCCAGTACTTC

V: TRBV7-7
size: many
length: 14
J: TRBJ2-7
D: .
CDR3: CASSPQISAGEQYF
DNA: TGTGCTAGCAGCCCCCAGATAAGCGCAGGAGAGCAGTACTTC

V: TRBV27
size: many
length: 15
J: TRBJ2-5
D: TRBD2
CDR3: CASSFRSGREETQYF
DNA: TGTGCCAGCAGTTTTCGGAGCGGGAGGGAAGAGACCCAGTACTTC

V: TRBV6-5
size: few
length: 15
J: TRBJ2-7
D: TRBD1
CDR3: CASSYFGTGSDEQYF
DNA: TGTGCCAGCAGTTACTTTGGGACAGGGTCCGACGAGCAGTACTTC

V: TRBV5-4
size: .
length: 15
J: TRBJ1-1
D: .
CDR3: CASRNLYGQNTEAFF
DNA: TGTGCCAGCAGGAACCTCTACGGACAGAACACTGAAGCTTTCTTT

V: TRBV9
size: few
length: 18
J: TRBJ1-2
D: .
CDR3: CASSVAIAAGRVNYGYTF
DNA: TGTGCCAGCAGCGTAGCTATTGCGGCAGGCAGAGTTAACTATGGCTACACCTTC

V: TRBV7-3
size: few
length: 15
J: TRBJ2-3
D: TRBD2
CDR3: CASSPTSGPADTQYF
DNA: TGTGCCAGCAGCCCTACTAGCGGGCCCGCAGATACGCAGTATTTT

V: TRBV12-3/TRBV12-4
size: .
length: 14
J: TRBJ1-6
D: .
CDR3: CASSLRGGPSPLHF
DNA: TGTGCCAGCAGCCTACGTGGGGGCCCTTCACCCCTCCACTTT

V: TRBV7-9
size: few
length: 16
J: TRBJ1-4
D: .
CDR3: CASSPPGGYEGEKLFF
DNA: TGTGCCAGCAGTCCTCCGGGGGGCTACGAAGGTGAAAAACTGTTTTTT

V: TRBV10-3
size: .
length: 16
J: TRBJ2-7
D: .
CDR3: CAISESRTALSYEQYF
DNA: TGTGCCATCAGTGAGTCGAGGACAGCACTCTCCTACGAGCAGTACTTC

V: TRBV25-1
size: .
length: 16
J: TRBJ2-7
D: TRBD2
CDR3: CASLSPTSGDIYEQYF
DNA: TGTGCCAGCCTCTCCCCGACTAGCGGAGATATCTACGAGCAGTACTTC